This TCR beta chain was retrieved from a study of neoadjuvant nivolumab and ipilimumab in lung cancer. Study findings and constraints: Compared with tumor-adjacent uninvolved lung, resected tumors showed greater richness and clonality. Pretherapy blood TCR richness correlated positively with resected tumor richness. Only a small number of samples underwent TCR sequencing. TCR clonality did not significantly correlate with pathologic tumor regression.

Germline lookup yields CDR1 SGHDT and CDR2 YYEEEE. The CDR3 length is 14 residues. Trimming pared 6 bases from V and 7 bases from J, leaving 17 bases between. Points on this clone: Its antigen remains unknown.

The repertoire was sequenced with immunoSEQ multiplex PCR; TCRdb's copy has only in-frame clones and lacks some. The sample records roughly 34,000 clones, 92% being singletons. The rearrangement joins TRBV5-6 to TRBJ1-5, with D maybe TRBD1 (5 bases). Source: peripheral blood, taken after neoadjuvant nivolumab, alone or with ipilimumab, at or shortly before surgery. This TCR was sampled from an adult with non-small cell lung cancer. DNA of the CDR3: TGTGCCAGCACTAATGGGGGGTACTCCCAGCCCCAGCATTTT. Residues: CASTNGGYSQPQHF.